Below, one T cell receptor (beta chain) is given with its context. Its antigen is not known. This specimen belongs to a study of blood T cells in healthy people across ages. With 2 bases removed from V and 4 bases from J, the gap between germline ends came to 10 bases. The germline V gene has CDR1 SEHNR and CDR2 FQNEAQ (reference sequence). The CDR3 sequence is 14 residues long. Overall study findings and caveats: Higher diversity and more naive CD4+ cells were features of long-lived donors, compared to aged donors.

Using a J-beta primer mix together with a sample-barcoded 5' primer, a second PCR was run for roughly 7 to 12 cycles. All samples yielded 3 million or more CDR3-containing paired-end reads. TCRdb ran MiXCR on the 5' RACE reads and lists one entry per CDR3 protein. The sample carries hundreds of thousands of distinct CDR3 sequences, about 54% recorded once. The TCR originated in a man aged 55 to 69 in good health. The V gene is TRBV7-9, the J gene TRBJ2-3, with TRBD1 as a possible D gene (5 bases). Specimen: blood. Here the CDR3 DNA reads TGTGCCAGCAGCTTAAAAGGGGCGGCAGATACGCAGTATTTT. Its translation is CASSLKGAADTQYF.